This T cell receptor beta chain was recovered during a study of T cells in Graves' hyperthyroidism and ophthalmopathy. RNA transcripts served as the template for amplifying TCR beta CDR3 regions. HTBI primers were used for first-round RT-PCR of the TCR CDR3. From the multiplex PCR reads, TCRdb called clonotypes with MiXCR, one entry per CDR3 protein. The sample has hundreds of thousands of distinct CDR3 sequences; 38% are singletons. This clonotype was recorded many times. Its specificity is not known. The CDR3 extends over 13 amino acids. Germline V gene data show CDR1 as MGHDK and CDR2 as SYGVNS. The V and J ends lost 4 bases and 8 bases, in that order; junction bases with no gene match: 4. Study-wide results and limits: Most thyroid clonotypes expanded above 0.001 were also detected in blood.

The chain is built from TRBV25-1 and TRBJ1-2, with 10 bases aligning to TRBD1. Sequencing used blood. The TCR originated in a young man with Graves' hyperthyroidism. This chain's CDR3 is CASSVGTGEGYTF. In DNA form, the CDR3 reads TGTGCCAGCAGTGTTGGGACAGGGGAAGGCTACACCTTC.